This T cell receptor (beta chain) was identified in a study of cytomegalovirus exposure and HLA in healthy donors. Across the study: Genetic ancestry analysis placed about 80% of the 398 donors that were genotyped in the Caucasian-associated cluster.

Amplification used 60 Vbeta primers and 13 Jbeta primers. The assay was immunoSEQ multiplex PCR, and TCRdb's table has in-frame clones only and misses some. Of 160,000 or so clones listed, about four fifths were seen once; the top ten hold around 4.1%. Study-level findings and limits: A later analysis reportedly found fewer N-insertions in an Asian-associated ancestry cluster than the approximately 700-donor mean. TRBV6-2, TRBV6-3 and other indistinguishable V segments were excluded. TCR beta sequences reportedly predicted the HLA-A and HLA-B alleles of most subjects accurately.

A word on this clone: The antigen is undetermined.

Looked up from germline, CDR1 is LNHDA and CDR2 is SQIVND (reference sequence). The CDR3 runs to 13 residues. The J segment lost 4 bases and the V segment lost 7 bases, leaving 6 bases of the junction unmatched. This clonotype originated in a man aged 45-65 years in good health and CMV-seropositive. The chain employs TRBV19 and TRBJ1-2, with 7 bases lining up with TRBD1. Sequencing was performed on PBMCs. For the CDR3, the DNA is TGTGCCAGTATTGATAGGGGGCTCTATGGCTACACCTTC. This codes for CASIDRGLYGYTF. Full variable domain (rest looked up from reference TRBV19 and TRBJ1-2): DGGITQSPKYLFRKEGQNVTLSCEQNLNHDAMYWYRQDPGQGLRLIYYSQIVNDFQKGDIAEGYSVSREKKESFPLTVTSAQKNPTAFYLCASIDRGLYGYTFGSGTRLTVV.